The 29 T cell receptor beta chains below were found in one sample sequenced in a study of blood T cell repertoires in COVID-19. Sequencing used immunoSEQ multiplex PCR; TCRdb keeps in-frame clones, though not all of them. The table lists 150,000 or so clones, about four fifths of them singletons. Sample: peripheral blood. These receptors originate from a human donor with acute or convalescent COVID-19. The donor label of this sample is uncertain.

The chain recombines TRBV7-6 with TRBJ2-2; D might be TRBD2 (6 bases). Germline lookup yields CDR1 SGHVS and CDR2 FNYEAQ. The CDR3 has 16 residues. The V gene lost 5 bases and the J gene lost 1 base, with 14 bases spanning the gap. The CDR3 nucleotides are TGTGCCAGCAGCCTCCGACCCGGGAGGAACACCGGGGAGCTGTTTTTT. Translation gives CASSLRPGRNTGELFF.

For the CDR3, the DNA is TGTGCTAGTGGCCTATACAATGAGCAGTTCTTC. It is translated as CASGLYNEQFF. V and J are TRBV12-5 and TRBJ2-1; no reliable D call. Germline values: CDR1 LGHNT, CDR2 FRNRAP. The germline V and J ends were trimmed by 6 bases and 4 bases, with 4 bases remaining between them. This CDR3 is 11 amino acids long.

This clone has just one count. As DNA, the CDR3 is TGTGCCAGCAGCCCGGCGGGCAGGGGGGTCGATGGCTACACCTTC. Amino acids: CASSPAGRGVDGYTF. V is TRBV3-1 (or the pseudogene TRBV3-2) and J is TRBJ1-2; TRBD1 matches 7 bases. Germline V gene sequence: CDR1 LGHDT, CDR2 YNNKEL (reference sequence). The CDR3 contains 15 residues. Trimming took 4 bases from V and 6 from J; bases not matched to a gene: 11.

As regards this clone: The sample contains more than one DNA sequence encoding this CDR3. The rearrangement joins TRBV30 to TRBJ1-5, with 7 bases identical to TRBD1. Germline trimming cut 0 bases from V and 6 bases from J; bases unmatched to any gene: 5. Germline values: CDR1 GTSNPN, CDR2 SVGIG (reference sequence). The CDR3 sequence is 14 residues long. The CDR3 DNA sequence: TGTGCCTGGAGTGTACAAGGGGGCGGTCAGCCCCAGCATTTT. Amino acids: CAWSVQGGGQPQHF.

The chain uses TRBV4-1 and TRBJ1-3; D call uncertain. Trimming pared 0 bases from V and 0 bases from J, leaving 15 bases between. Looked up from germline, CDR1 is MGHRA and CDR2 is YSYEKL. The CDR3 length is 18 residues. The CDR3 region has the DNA TGCGCCAGCAGCCAAGAAGAAACGGGGATCTCCTCTGGAAACACCATATATTTT. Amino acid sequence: CASSQEETGISSGNTIYF.

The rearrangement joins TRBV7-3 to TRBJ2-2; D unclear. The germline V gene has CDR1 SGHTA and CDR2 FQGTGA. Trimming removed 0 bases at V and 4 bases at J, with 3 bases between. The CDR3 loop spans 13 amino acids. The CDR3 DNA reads TGTGCCAGCAGCTTAACCCTCACCGGGGAGCTGTTTTTT. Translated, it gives CASSLTLTGELFF.

CDR3 residues: CATMTGNYSPLHF. The CDR3 nucleotides are TGCGCCACCATGACAGGGAATTATTCACCCCTCCACTTT. The rearrangement uses TRBV10-2 and TRBJ1-6; 7 nucleotides line up with TRBD1. Germline V gene data show CDR1 as WSHSY and CDR2 as SAAADI. The CDR3 spans 13 residues. Trimming cost V 10 bases and J 8 bases; bases outside gene matches: 8.

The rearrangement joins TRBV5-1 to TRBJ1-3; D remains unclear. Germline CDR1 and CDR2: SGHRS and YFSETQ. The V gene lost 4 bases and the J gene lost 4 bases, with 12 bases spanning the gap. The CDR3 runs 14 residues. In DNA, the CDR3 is TGCGCCAGCAGCCCCGGAGGATCCGGAAACACCATATATTTT. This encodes CASSPGGSGNTIYF.

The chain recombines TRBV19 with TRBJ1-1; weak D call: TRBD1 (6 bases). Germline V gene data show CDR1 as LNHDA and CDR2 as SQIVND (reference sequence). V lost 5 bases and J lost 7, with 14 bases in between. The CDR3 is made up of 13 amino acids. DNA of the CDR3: TGTGCCAGTAGTTATGACAGGAAGGTTGAAGCTTTCTTT. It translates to CASSYDRKVEAFF.

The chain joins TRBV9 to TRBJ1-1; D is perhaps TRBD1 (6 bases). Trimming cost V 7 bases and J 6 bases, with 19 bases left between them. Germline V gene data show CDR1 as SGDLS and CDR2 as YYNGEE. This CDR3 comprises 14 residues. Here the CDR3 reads CASSVVGEGAEAFF. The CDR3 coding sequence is TGTGCCAGCTCCGTAGTGGGAGAGGGGGCTGAAGCTTTCTTT.

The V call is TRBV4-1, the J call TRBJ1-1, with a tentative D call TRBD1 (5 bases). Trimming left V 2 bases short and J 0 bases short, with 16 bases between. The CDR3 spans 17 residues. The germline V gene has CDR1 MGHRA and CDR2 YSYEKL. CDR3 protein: CASSQTQKTVLNTEAFF. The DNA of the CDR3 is TGCGCCAGCAGCCAAACACAAAAGACAGTACTGAACACTGAAGCTTTCTTT.

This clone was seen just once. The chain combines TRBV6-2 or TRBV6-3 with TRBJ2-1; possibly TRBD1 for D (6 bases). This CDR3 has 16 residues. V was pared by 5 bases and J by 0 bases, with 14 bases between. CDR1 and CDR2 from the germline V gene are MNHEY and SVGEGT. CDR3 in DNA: TGTGCCAGCAGTCCCAGGGACACGAGCTCCTACAATGAGCAGTTCTTC. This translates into CASSPRDTSSYNEQFF.

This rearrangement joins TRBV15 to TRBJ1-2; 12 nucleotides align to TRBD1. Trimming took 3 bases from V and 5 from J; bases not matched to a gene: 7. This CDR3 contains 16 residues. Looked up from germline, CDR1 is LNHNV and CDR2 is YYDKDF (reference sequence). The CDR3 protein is CATSRRGTGGGYGYTF. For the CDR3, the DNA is TGTGCCACCAGCAGGCGAGGGACAGGGGGCGGGTATGGCTACACCTTC.

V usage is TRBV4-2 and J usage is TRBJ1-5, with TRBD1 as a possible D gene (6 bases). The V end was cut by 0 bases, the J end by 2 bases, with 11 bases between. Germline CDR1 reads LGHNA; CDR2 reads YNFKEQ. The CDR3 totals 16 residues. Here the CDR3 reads CASSQEQGVGNQPQHF. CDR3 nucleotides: TGTGCCAGCAGCCAAGAACAGGGCGTCGGCAATCAGCCCCAGCATTTT.

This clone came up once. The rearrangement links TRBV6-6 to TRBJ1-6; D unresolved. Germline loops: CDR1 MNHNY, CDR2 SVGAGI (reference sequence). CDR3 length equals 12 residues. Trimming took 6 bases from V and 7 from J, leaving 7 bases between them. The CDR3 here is CASRIQNSPLHF. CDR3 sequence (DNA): TGTGCCAGCAGGATACAGAATTCACCCCTCCACTTT.

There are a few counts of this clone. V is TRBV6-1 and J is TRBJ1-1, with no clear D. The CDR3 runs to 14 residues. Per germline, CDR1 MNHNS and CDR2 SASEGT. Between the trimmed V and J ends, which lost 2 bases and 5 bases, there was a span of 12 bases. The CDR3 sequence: CASSEYGEQTEAFF. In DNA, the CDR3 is TGTGCCAGCAGTGAATATGGTGAACAGACTGAAGCTTTCTTT.

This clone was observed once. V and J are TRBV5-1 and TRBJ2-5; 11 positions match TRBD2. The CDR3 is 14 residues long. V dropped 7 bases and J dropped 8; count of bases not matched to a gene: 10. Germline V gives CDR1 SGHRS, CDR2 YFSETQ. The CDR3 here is CASPSGLAVCTQYF. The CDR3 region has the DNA TGCGCCAGCCCCTCGGGACTAGCGGTTTGCACCCAGTACTTC.

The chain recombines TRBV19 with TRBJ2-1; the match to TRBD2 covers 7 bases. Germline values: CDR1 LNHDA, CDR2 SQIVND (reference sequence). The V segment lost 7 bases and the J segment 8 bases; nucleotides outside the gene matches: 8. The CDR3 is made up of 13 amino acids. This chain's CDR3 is CASKTLAVDEQFF. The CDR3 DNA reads TGTGCCAGTAAAACCCTAGCGGTTGATGAGCAGTTCTTC.

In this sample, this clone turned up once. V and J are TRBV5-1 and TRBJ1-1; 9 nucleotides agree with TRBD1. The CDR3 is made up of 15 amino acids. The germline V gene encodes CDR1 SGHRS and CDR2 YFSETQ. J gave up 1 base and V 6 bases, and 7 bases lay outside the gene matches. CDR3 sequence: CASMLDRGPNTEAFF. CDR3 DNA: TGCGCCAGCATGCTGGACAGGGGACCGAACACTGAAGCTTTCTTT. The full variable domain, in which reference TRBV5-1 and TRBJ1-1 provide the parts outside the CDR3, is KAGVTQTPRYLIKTRGQQVTLSCSPISGHRSVSWYQQTPGQGLQFLFEYFSETQRNKGNFPGRFSGRQFSNSRSEMNVSTLELGDSALYLCASMLDRGPNTEAFFGQGTRLTVV.

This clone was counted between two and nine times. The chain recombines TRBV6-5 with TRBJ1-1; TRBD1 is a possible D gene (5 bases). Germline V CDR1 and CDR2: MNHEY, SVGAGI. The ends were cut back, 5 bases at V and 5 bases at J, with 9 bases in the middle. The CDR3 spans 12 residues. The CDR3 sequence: CASSRGGTEAFF. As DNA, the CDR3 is TGTGCCAGCAGTCGTGGGGGGACTGAAGCTTTCTTT.

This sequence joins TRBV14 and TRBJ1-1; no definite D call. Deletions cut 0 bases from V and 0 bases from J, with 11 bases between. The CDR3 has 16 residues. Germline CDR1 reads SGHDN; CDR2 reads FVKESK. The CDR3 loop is CASSQDRGSLNTEAFF. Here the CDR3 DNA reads TGTGCCAGCAGCCAAGATCGCGGCAGCCTGAACACTGAAGCTTTCTTT.

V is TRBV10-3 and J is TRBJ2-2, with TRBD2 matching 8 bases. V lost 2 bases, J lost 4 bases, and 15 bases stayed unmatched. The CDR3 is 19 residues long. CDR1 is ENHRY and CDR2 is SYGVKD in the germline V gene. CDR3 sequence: CAISELPGGPDLSTGELFF. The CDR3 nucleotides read TGTGCCATCAGTGAGCTCCCGGGGGGGCCCGATTTGAGCACCGGGGAGCTGTTTTTT.

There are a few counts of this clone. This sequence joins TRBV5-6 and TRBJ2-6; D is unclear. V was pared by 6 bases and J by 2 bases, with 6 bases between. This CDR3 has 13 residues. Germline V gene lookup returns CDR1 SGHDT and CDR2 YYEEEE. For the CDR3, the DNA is TGTGCCAGCATGAGAGCTGGGGCCAACGTCCTGACTTTC. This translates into CASMRAGANVLTF.

The CDR3 reads CASSLRSGQGKTEAFF. CDR3 coding DNA: TGTGCCAGCAGCTTGAGAAGCGGACAGGGGAAGACTGAAGCTTTCTTT. V and J are TRBV5-4 and TRBJ1-1; 9 bases agree with TRBD1. With 1 base clipped from V and 5 bases from J, the junction kept 9 bases outside the gene matches. The germline gives CDR1 SGHNT, CDR2 YYREEE (reference sequence). The CDR3 is made up of 16 amino acids.

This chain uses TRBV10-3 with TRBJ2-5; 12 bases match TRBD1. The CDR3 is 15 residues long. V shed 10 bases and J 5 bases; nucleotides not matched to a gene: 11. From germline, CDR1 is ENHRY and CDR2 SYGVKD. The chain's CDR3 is CATRKGQGASETQYF. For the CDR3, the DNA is TGTGCCACCCGCAAGGGACAGGGGGCGAGTGAGACCCAGTACTTC.

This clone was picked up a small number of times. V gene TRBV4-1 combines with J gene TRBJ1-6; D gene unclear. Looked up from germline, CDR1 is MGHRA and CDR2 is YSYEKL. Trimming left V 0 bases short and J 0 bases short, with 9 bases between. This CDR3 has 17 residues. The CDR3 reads CASSQEIPSSYNSPLHF. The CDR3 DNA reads TGCGCCAGCAGCCAAGAGATCCCCAGCTCCTATAATTCACCCCTCCACTTT.

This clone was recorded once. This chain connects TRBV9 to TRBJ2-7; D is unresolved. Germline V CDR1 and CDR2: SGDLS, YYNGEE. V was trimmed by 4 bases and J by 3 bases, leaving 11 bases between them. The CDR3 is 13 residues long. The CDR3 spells CASSLLSYYEQYV. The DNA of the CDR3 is TGTGCCAGCAGCCTGCTCTCCTACTACGAGCAGTACGTC.

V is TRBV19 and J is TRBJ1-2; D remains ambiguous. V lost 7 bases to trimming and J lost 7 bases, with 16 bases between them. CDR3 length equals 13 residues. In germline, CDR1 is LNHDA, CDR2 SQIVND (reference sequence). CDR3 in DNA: TGTGCCAGTACCTTTAGTGGGCCCTTTGGCTACACCTTC. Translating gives CASTFSGPFGYTF.

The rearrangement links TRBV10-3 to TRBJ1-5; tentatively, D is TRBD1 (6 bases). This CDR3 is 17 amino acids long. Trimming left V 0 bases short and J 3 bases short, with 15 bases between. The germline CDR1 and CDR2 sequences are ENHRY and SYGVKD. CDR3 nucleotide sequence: TGTGCCATCAGTGAGTCGATTCACCAGGGGAACAATCAGCCCCAGCATTTT. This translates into CAISESIHQGNNQPQHF.